This T cell receptor beta chain is drawn from a study of cytomegalovirus exposure and HLA in healthy donors. Study results and caveats: There were 150 or so TCR beta chains listed as cytomegalovirus-associated.

Turning to this clone: Its target is not known.

After removal of 3 bases from V and 9 bases from J, the junction contained 13 bases not matched to a gene. The CDR3 contains 18 residues. Germline V gene data show CDR1 as LGHNA and CDR2 as YNFKEQ. Assay used: immunoSEQ multiplex PCR; TCRdb lists only in-frame clones, some missing. There are fewer than 200,000 clones in the sample; 96% occur only once, and around 0.9% lies in the top ten. Material: PBMCs. This sequence was found in a woman between 18 and 29 years old in good health and CMV-seronegative. This chain connects TRBV4-2 to TRBJ2-1; 14 bases fit TRBD2. The CDR3 nucleotides are TGTGCCAGCAGCCATCTTCCTGGGACTAGCGGGGGAAGAGGTGAGCAGTTCTTC. Encoded protein: CASSHLPGTSGGRGEQFF.